These 31 T cell receptor beta chains originate from one sample sequenced in a study of T cells in Graves' hyperthyroidism and ophthalmopathy. RNA transcripts served as the template for amplifying TCR beta CDR3 regions. TCR CDR3 underwent first-round RT-PCR with the HTBI primer set. TCRdb re-called the multiplex PCR reads through MiXCR, storing one row per CDR3 protein. Among a few hundred thousand distinct CDR3 sequences listed, 14% were seen once. Sequencing was done on a sample of blood. These receptors were taken from a woman aged 40-49 years with Graves' hyperthyroidism.

V usage is TRBV20-1 and J usage is TRBJ2-7; 9 positions agree with TRBD2. Germline CDR1 DFQATT, CDR2 SNEGSKA (reference sequence). V trimming: 4 bases; J trimming: 5 bases; junction bases outside the gene matches: 6. The CDR3 is made up of 13 amino acids. The CDR3 is CSATAGGPNEQYF. DNA for the CDR3: TGCAGTGCTACGGCGGGAGGGCCGAACGAGCAGTACTTC.

This clonotype has more than one count but fewer than ten. This chain links TRBV14 with TRBJ1-4; unclear D gene. The germline V and J ends were trimmed by 4 bases and 8 bases, with 11 bases remaining between them. CDR3 size: 13 residues. In germline, CDR1 is SGHDN, CDR2 FVKESK. In DNA form, the CDR3 reads TGTGCCAGCAGCCTTAGCGGGAACGAAAAACTGTTTTTT. Amino acid sequence: CASSLSGNEKLFF.

This clonotype was detected only a few times. This chain uses TRBV6-1 with TRBJ1-3; 7 nucleotides agree with TRBD1. This CDR3 spans 15 amino acids. V trimming: 5 bases; J trimming: 3 bases; junction bases outside the gene matches: 7. The germline gives CDR1 MNHNS, CDR2 SASEGT. CDR3: CASSTTGVRGNTIYF. The CDR3 coding sequence is TGTGCCAGCAGTACCACAGGGGTGCGTGGAAACACCATATATTTT.

This clonotype was counted between two and nine times. The chain joins TRBV20-1 to TRBJ1-6; tentative D call: TRBD1 (5 bases). The CDR3 has 16 residues. Trimming removed 1 base at V and 5 bases at J, with 15 bases between. From germline, CDR1 is DFQATT and CDR2 SNEGSKA (reference sequence). Here the CDR3 reads CSARVAGRRDNSPLHF. For the CDR3, the DNA is TGCAGTGCTAGAGTAGCGGGACGGAGGGATAATTCACCCCTCCACTTT.

V usage is TRBV6-2 or TRBV6-3 and J usage is TRBJ2-7, with D unclear. V was cut by 1 base and J by 0 bases, with 16 bases left in between. The CDR3 sequence is 17 residues long. Germline lookup yields CDR1 MNHEY and CDR2 SVGEGT. The CDR3 loop reads CASSYFFSRYPSYEQYF. The CDR3 DNA follows: TGTGCCAGCAGTTACTTCTTCAGCCGATATCCCTCCTACGAGCAGTACTTC.

This clonotype was seen repeatedly, ten times or more. The chain combines TRBV11-2 with TRBJ1-3; D ambiguous. The V gene's germline CDR1 is SGHAT and CDR2 FQNNGV. With 1 base removed from V and 2 bases from J, the gap between germline ends came to 9 bases. The CDR3 spans 15 residues. CDR3 loop: CASSLVPGTGNTIYF. The CDR3, as DNA: TGTGCCAGCAGCTTAGTTCCGGGAACTGGAAACACCATATATTTT.

V usage is TRBV7-2 and J usage is TRBJ2-2; D ambiguous. CDR1 SGHTA and CDR2 FQGNSA come from the germline V gene. The length of the CDR3 is 13 residues. V dropped 5 bases and J dropped 7 bases, with 11 bases sitting between them. The DNA of the CDR3 is TGTGCCAGCAGCCCCCGGAGTATCGGGGAGCTGTTTTTT. This sequence encodes CASSPRSIGELFF.

This clonotype was picked up a small number of times. The chain has TRBV27 and TRBJ1-6; D is undetermined. The CDR3 covers 15 residues. V was cut by 2 bases and J by 8 bases, with 13 bases left in between. Germline V lookup: CDR1 MNHEY, CDR2 SMNVEV (reference sequence). The chain's CDR3 is CASSLGRLGDSPLHF. The CDR3 DNA sequence: TGTGCCAGCAGTTTAGGGAGGCTTGGGGATTCACCCCTCCACTTT.

This chain links TRBV20-1 with TRBJ2-1; 9 nucleotides agree with TRBD2. Per the germline V gene, CDR1 is DFQATT and CDR2 is SNEGSKA (reference sequence). The V gene end was trimmed by 6 bases and the J gene end by 8 bases; junction bases not matched to a gene: 8. The CDR3 is 13 amino acids. The CDR3, as DNA: TGCAGTGCCGCGGGAGGGCCAGTGGATGAGCAGTTCTTC. Amino acid sequence: CSAAGGPVDEQFF.

This clonotype was picked up many times. This chain's CDR3 is CASSGDRSGANVLTF. In nucleotides, the CDR3 is TGTGCCAGCAGTGGAGACAGATCCGGGGCCAACGTCCTGACTTTC. The J gene is TRBJ2-6, the V gene TRBV6-1; possibly TRBD1 for D (5 bases). V was cut by 4 bases and J by 4 bases, with 11 bases left in between. The CDR3 contains 15 residues. From germline, CDR1 is MNHNS and CDR2 SASEGT.

This clonotype has more than one count but fewer than ten. This chain links TRBV19 with TRBJ2-4, with D unresolved. This CDR3 has 15 residues. From germline, CDR1 is LNHDA and CDR2 SQIVND (reference sequence). Trimming cost V 3 bases and J 0 bases, with 9 bases left between them. DNA for the CDR3: TGTGCCAGTAGTATTGGAGATTTAGCCAAAAACATTCAGTACTTC. Encoded protein: CASSIGDLAKNIQYF.

Details on this clonotype: Just one base apart from a much larger clone, this may be a read error. J is TRBJ1-2 and V is TRBV27, with D uncertain. Germline V lookup: CDR1 MNHEY, CDR2 SMNVEV (reference sequence). CDR3 length: 15 amino acids. V lost 8 bases and J 3 bases, leaving 19 bases between the germline ends. The CDR3 protein is CASGRLGGRDYGYTF. CDR3 nucleotide sequence: TGTGCCAGCGGTCGACTCGGAGGGAGGGACTATGGCTACACCTTC.

This clonotype came up many times. The rearrangement links TRBV20-1 to TRBJ1-5; 8 positions agree with TRBD1. The V gene's germline CDR1 is DFQATT and CDR2 SNEGSKA (reference sequence). The CDR3 runs to 14 residues. V lost 2 bases to trimming and J lost 5 bases; unmatched junction nucleotides: 5. The CDR3 region is CSARNLQGDQPQHF. The CDR3 DNA follows: TGCAGTGCTAGAAATTTACAGGGGGATCAGCCCCAGCATTTT.

This clonotype was recorded at least ten times. The rearrangement joins TRBV6-1 to TRBJ2-1, with 7 bases identical to TRBD2. The CDR3 is 15 amino acids. V dropped 9 bases and J dropped 0; count of bases not matched to a gene: 8. CDR1 MNHNS and CDR2 SASEGT come from the germline V gene. CDR3 residues: CASTSDPSSYNEQFF. In nucleotides, the CDR3 is TGTGCCAGTACTAGCGACCCGAGCTCCTACAATGAGCAGTTCTTC.

This clonotype was detected a few times. This rearrangement joins TRBV5-1 to TRBJ2-1, with D tentatively TRBD2 (5 bases). Germline V gene data show CDR1 as SGHRS and CDR2 as YFSETQ. The CDR3 covers 17 residues. V was pared by 0 bases and J by 4 bases, with 17 bases between. CDR3 sequence: CASSLGGRTLRYNEQFF. CDR3 in DNA: TGCGCCAGCAGCTTGGGCGGGCGTACCCTCCGGTACAATGAGCAGTTCTTC.

This clonotype was counted a few times. A much larger clone lies one base from this, so it may be a read error. The rearrangement uses TRBV7-2 and TRBJ2-7; D gene uncertain. The CDR3 totals 13 residues. With 2 bases removed from V and 6 bases from J, the gap between germline ends came to 11 bases. CDR1 is SGHTA, CDR2 FQGNSA, per germline. As DNA, the CDR3 is TGTGCCAGCAGCTTAACTCTCCTCGGCGAGCAGTACTTC. It yields the protein CASSLTLLGEQYF.

This clonotype was seen many times. The chain is built from TRBV28 and TRBJ1-2; 9 bases fit TRBD1. J lost 7 bases, V lost 3 bases, and 3 bases had no gene match. The CDR3 loop spans 13 amino acids. Germline V CDR1 and CDR2: MDHEN, SYDVKM. The CDR3 DNA is TGTGCCAGCAGTTTCGGGACAGGGTTTGGCTACACCTTC. Translation: CASSFGTGFGYTF.

This chain links TRBV10-2 with TRBJ1-2, with TRBD1 as a possible D gene (5 bases). From germline, CDR1 is WSHSY and CDR2 SAAADI. This CDR3 has 17 amino acids. Trimming removed 0 bases at V and 6 bases at J, with 20 bases between. The CDR3: CASSESTRGPRTDGYTF. In DNA form, the CDR3 reads TGCGCCAGCAGTGAGTCGACTCGGGGCCCAAGGACGGATGGCTACACCTTC.

There are many counts of this clonotype. This chain joins TRBV5-6 and TRBJ2-1; 10 bases agree with TRBD1. With 4 bases clipped from V and 1 base from J, the junction kept 11 bases outside the gene matches. The CDR3 covers 18 residues. Germline lookup yields CDR1 SGHDT and CDR2 YYEEEE. The CDR3 DNA follows: TGTGCCAGCAGCGCCGCAGGACAGGGGGTCGGGTCCTACAATGAGCAGTTCTTC. It yields the protein CASSAAGQGVGSYNEQFF. The entire variable domain, with the rest obtained from reference TRBV5-6 and TRBJ2-1, is as follows: DAGVTQSPTHLIKTRGQQVTLRCSPKSGHDTVSWYQQALGQGPQFIFQYYEEEERQRGNFPDRFSGHQFPNYSSELNVNALLLGDSALYLCASSAAGQGVGSYNEQFFGPGTRLTVL.

This clonotype was recorded at least ten times. This rearrangement joins TRBV7-3 to TRBJ2-3; 8 nucleotides align to TRBD2. Looked up from germline, CDR1 is SGHTA and CDR2 is FQGTGA. The V and J ends lost 0 bases and 10 bases, in that order; junction bases with no gene match: 3. The CDR3 loop spans 13 amino acids. The CDR3 DNA follows: TGTGCCAGCAGCTTAACACAGCGGGAGCCGCAGTATTTT. Amino acids: CASSLTQREPQYF.

This clonotype has a count of ten or more. The gene calls are TRBV5-1 and TRBJ2-1; 12 nucleotides match TRBD2. The V and J ends lost 3 bases and 4 bases, in that order; junction bases with no gene match: 11. This CDR3 contains 18 residues. CDR1 is SGHRS, CDR2 YFSETQ, per germline. The CDR3 here is CASSSGLAGHQDYNEQFF. The CDR3 coding sequence is TGCGCCAGCAGCTCCGGACTAGCGGGACACCAAGATTACAATGAGCAGTTCTTC.

This clonotype was seen at least ten times. The V gene is TRBV7-3, the J gene TRBJ2-3; 9 bases line up with TRBD2. Germline V lookup: CDR1 SGHTA, CDR2 FQGTGA. This CDR3 is built from 14 residues. Trimming took 5 bases from V and 6 from J; bases not matched to a gene: 6. In DNA form, the CDR3 reads TGTGCCAGCAGCCAGGGCAGCGGGAGGGATACGCAGTATTTT. This sequence encodes CASSQGSGRDTQYF.

Many counts were recorded for this clonotype. J is TRBJ2-7 and V is TRBV4-1, with 7 bases that match TRBD1. The germline V gene has CDR1 MGHRA and CDR2 YSYEKL. V was pared by 0 bases and J by 0 bases, with 2 bases of the junction left unmatched. CDR3 length: 15 residues. The CDR3 loop is CASSQEAGGSYEQYF. CDR3 DNA sequence: TGCGCCAGCAGCCAAGAGGCAGGGGGCTCCTACGAGCAGTACTTC.

The chain couples TRBV12-3 or TRBV12-4 to TRBJ2-2; D ambiguous. The CDR3 is 15 amino acids. V was clipped by 3 bases and J by 2 bases, with 10 bases between them. CDR3 amino acids: CASSFKTPNTGELFF. The CDR3 region has the DNA TGTGCCAGCAGTTTCAAGACACCTAACACCGGGGAGCTGTTTTTT.

This clonotype was detected only a few times. The J gene is TRBJ1-5, the V gene TRBV3-1; unclear D gene. Trimming pared 2 bases from V and 5 bases from J, leaving 13 bases between. CDR1 is LGHDT and CDR2 is YNNKEL in the germline V gene (reference sequence). This CDR3 has 15 amino acids. CDR3 protein: CASSQFGEADQPQHF. CDR3 bases: TGTGCCAGCAGCCAATTCGGGGAAGCGGATCAGCCCCAGCATTTT.

This clonotype was observed at least ten times. The chain is built from TRBV3-1 and TRBJ1-6; unclear D gene. V lost 8 bases and J 6 bases, leaving 8 bases between the germline ends. This CDR3 is built from 12 residues. CDR1 and CDR2 from the germline V gene are LGHDT and YNNKEL (reference sequence). Here the CDR3 reads CASRVANSPLHF. The CDR3 DNA reads TGTGCCAGCCGGGTGGCTAATTCACCCCTCCACTTT.

At least ten counts were recorded for this clonotype. V gene TRBV28 combines with J gene TRBJ2-5, with a possible D match to TRBD1 (6 bases). V lost 5 bases and J lost 7, with 20 bases in between. The CDR3 loop spans 15 amino acids. The germline gives CDR1 MDHEN, CDR2 SYDVKM. The CDR3 coding sequence is TGTGCCAGCAGTAACCTCGGGACAAAAAAGGGGACCCAGTACTTC. Protein: CASSNLGTKKGTQYF.

V gene TRBV5-6 combines with J gene TRBJ2-1, with 7 bases lining up with TRBD1. Trimming at V came to 0 bases and at J to 3 bases, leaving 6 bases not matched to a gene. The germline V gene encodes CDR1 SGHDT and CDR2 YYEEEE. The length of the CDR3 is 16 residues. The CDR3 bases are TGTGCCAGCAGCTTGGATACCGGGACAGACTACAATGAGCAGTTCTTC. It is translated as CASSLDTGTDYNEQFF.

This clonotype was counted at least ten times. The chain employs TRBV3-1 and TRBJ2-5; a weak D match, TRBD2 (9 bases). The germline V gene encodes CDR1 LGHDT and CDR2 YNNKEL (reference sequence). The V end lost 5 bases, the J end lost 5 bases, and 18 bases lay between the germline ends. The CDR3 has 15 amino acids. The CDR3 region is CASSDRGLAGETQYF. DNA of the CDR3: TGTGCCAGCAGCGACAGGGGACTAGCCGGGGAGACCCAGTACTTC.

This clonotype was counted ten times or more. The V call is TRBV27, the J call TRBJ1-6; TRBD1 matches at 8 bases. From germline, CDR1 is MNHEY and CDR2 SMNVEV (reference sequence). V lost 6 bases, J lost 5 bases, and 18 bases stayed unmatched. CDR3 length equals 19 residues. The CDR3 DNA sequence: TGTGCCAGCAGGAGACAGGCCCGTCTTCTGGACAGGGATAATTCACCCCTCCACTTT. Translated: CASRRQARLLDRDNSPLHF.

This clonotype was counted at least ten times. The V and J genes are TRBV2 and TRBJ2-4; a possible D gene is TRBD2 (6 bases). This CDR3 is built from 13 residues. With 4 bases removed from V and 7 bases from J, the gap between germline ends came to 11 bases. Germline CDR1 and CDR2: SNHLY and FYNNEI. For the CDR3, the DNA is TGTGCCAGCAGTGTCGGGGGTTTGAACATTCAGTACTTC. It specifies CASSVGGLNIQYF.